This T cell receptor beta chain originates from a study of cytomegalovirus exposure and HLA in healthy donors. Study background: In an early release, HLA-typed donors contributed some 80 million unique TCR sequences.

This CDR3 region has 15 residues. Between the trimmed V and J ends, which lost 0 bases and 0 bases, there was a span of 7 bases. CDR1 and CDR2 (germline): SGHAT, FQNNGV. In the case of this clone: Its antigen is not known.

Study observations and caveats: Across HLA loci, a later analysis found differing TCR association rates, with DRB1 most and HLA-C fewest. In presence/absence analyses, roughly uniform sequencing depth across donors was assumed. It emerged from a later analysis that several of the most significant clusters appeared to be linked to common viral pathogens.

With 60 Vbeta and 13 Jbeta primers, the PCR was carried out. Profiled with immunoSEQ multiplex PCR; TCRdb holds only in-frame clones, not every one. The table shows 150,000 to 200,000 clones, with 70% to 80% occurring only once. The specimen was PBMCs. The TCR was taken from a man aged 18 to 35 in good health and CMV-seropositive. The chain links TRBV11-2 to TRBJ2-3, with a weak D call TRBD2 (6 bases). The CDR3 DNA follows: TGTGCCAGCAGCTTAGACGGGACTAGCACAGATACGCAGTATTTT. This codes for CASSLDGTSTDTQYF. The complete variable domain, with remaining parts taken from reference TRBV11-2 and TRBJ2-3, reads EAGVAQSPRYKIIEKRQSVAFWCNPISGHATLYWYQQILGQGPKLLIQFQNNGVVDDSQLPKDRFSAERLKGVDSTLKIQPAKLEDSAVYLCASSLDGTSTDTQYFGPGTRLTVL.